A selection of T cell receptor beta chains follows, all from one sample in a study of T cells after yellow fever vaccination. TCRdb redid the calling of the 5' RACE reads with MiXCR, one entry per CDR3 protein. The table shows 600,000 to 750,000 distinct CDR3 sequences, with around 12% occurring only once. This specimen consisted of PBMCs, obtained on the day of the yellow fever booster vaccination. The receptors originated from a man younger than 40 who received the YFV17D yellow fever vaccine. Both conserved end residues are part of each CDR3. The order of the fields is CDR3 protein, CDR3 DNA, J gene, V gene, clone size, CDR3 length, D gene. The D gene is left open where the match is weak. Size is omitted from some rows. Given values are once, few, many or a class for expanded clones.

CDR3aa: CASSYRVGGEMVAGVSEQFF
CDR3nt: TGTGCCAGCAGTTACCGCGTCGGGGGGGAGATGGTAGCGGGAGTATCTGAGCAGTTCTTC
j_gene: TRBJ2-1
v_gene: TRBV6-2/TRBV6-3
abundance: NA
len: 20
d_gene: TRBD2

CDR3aa: CASSLAGRAADTQYF
CDR3nt: TGTGCCAGCAGCTTAGCGGGCAGGGCCGCAGATACGCAGTATTTT
j_gene: TRBJ2-3
v_gene: TRBV7-8
abundance: many
len: 15
d_gene: NA

CDR3aa: CASSQEGGSYNEQFF
CDR3nt: TGTGCCAGCAGCCAAGAGGGGGGGTCCTACAATGAGCAGTTCTTC
j_gene: TRBJ2-1
v_gene: TRBV14
abundance: few
len: 15
d_gene: TRBD2

CDR3aa: CASSHQGAATDTQYF
CDR3nt: TGCGCCAGCAGCCATCAGGGGGCAGCCACAGATACGCAGTATTTT
j_gene: TRBJ2-3
v_gene: TRBV4-3
abundance: NA
len: 15
d_gene: TRBD1

CDR3aa: CASSTPRGSSGVSYNEQFF
CDR3nt: TGTGCCAGCAGCACTCCCCGGGGGTCCTCCGGGGTATCCTACAATGAGCAGTTCTTC
j_gene: TRBJ2-1
v_gene: TRBV9
abundance: few
len: 19
d_gene: NA

CDR3aa: CASSYNLQETQYF
CDR3nt: TGCGCCAGCAGCTACAATTTACAAGAGACCCAGTACTTC
j_gene: TRBJ2-5
v_gene: TRBV5-1
abundance: few
len: 13
d_gene: NA

CDR3aa: CASSPLGGFGEQYF
CDR3nt: TGTGCCAGCAGCCCCCTGGGGGGCTTCGGCGAGCAGTACTTC
j_gene: TRBJ2-7
v_gene: TRBV9
abundance: few
len: 14
d_gene: NA

CDR3aa: CASSLSTGPGEDTQYF
CDR3nt: TGTGCCAGCAGCTTATCCACGGGGCCGGGGGAAGATACGCAGTATTTT
j_gene: TRBJ2-3
v_gene: TRBV7-2
abundance: few
len: 16
d_gene: NA

CDR3aa: CASSEGQGASYGYTF
CDR3nt: TGCGCCAGCAGCGAGGGACAGGGGGCTTCGTATGGCTACACCTTC
j_gene: TRBJ1-2
v_gene: TRBV5-1
abundance: NA
len: 15
d_gene: TRBD1

CDR3aa: CASSEDRTQYF
CDR3nt: TGCGCCAGCAGTGAGGACCGTACGCAGTATTTT
j_gene: TRBJ2-3
v_gene: TRBV5-1
abundance: NA
len: 11
d_gene: NA

CDR3aa: CASSPALDRANEQFF
CDR3nt: TGCGCCAGCAGCCCGGCCCTGGACAGGGCTAATGAGCAGTTCTTC
j_gene: TRBJ2-1
v_gene: TRBV5-1
abundance: many
len: 15
d_gene: TRBD1

CDR3aa: CASSHLGTFNEKLFF
CDR3nt: TGCGCCAGCAGCCACCTAGGTACCTTTAATGAAAAACTGTTTTTT
j_gene: TRBJ1-4
v_gene: TRBV4-3
abundance: few
len: 15
d_gene: NA

CDR3aa: CASSPSGPENIQYF
CDR3nt: TGTGCCAGCAGCCCTAGCGGTCCCGAAAACATTCAGTACTTC
j_gene: TRBJ2-4
v_gene: TRBV3-1
abundance: few
len: 14
d_gene: TRBD2

CDR3aa: CASSRRGQWGEKLFF
CDR3nt: TGTGCCAGCAGCCGCCGGGGACAGTGGGGTGAAAAACTGTTTTTT
j_gene: TRBJ1-4
v_gene: TRBV6-1
abundance: few
len: 15
d_gene: TRBD1

CDR3aa: CASGSEGQPYNEQFF
CDR3nt: TGTGCCAGCGGTTCGGAGGGACAGCCCTACAATGAGCAGTTCTTC
j_gene: TRBJ2-1
v_gene: TRBV7-2
abundance: NA
len: 15
d_gene: NA

CDR3aa: CASSPETGNSYEQYF
CDR3nt: TGTGCCAGCAGTCCCGAGACAGGGAATAGCTACGAGCAGTACTTC
j_gene: TRBJ2-7
v_gene: TRBV28
abundance: NA
len: 15
d_gene: TRBD1

CDR3aa: CASTRDRVGGEAFF
CDR3nt: TGTGCCAGTACCCGTGACAGGGTGGGAGGTGAAGCTTTCTTT
j_gene: TRBJ1-1
v_gene: TRBV19
abundance: NA
len: 14
d_gene: TRBD1

CDR3aa: CASSISSGETQYF
CDR3nt: TGTGCCAGCTCCATATCTTCTGGTGAGACCCAGTACTTC
j_gene: TRBJ2-5
v_gene: TRBV18
abundance: NA
len: 13
d_gene: NA

CDR3aa: CASSPLQTYEQYF
CDR3nt: TGTGCCAGCTCACCATTACAGACCTACGAGCAGTACTTC
j_gene: TRBJ2-7
v_gene: TRBV18
abundance: NA
len: 13
d_gene: NA

CDR3aa: CASSLAPGGYAGELFF
CDR3nt: TGTGCCAGCAGTTTAGCGCCTGGCGGGTACGCCGGGGAGCTGTTTTTT
j_gene: TRBJ2-2
v_gene: TRBV12-3/TRBV12-4
abundance: few
len: 16
d_gene: NA

CDR3aa: CASSLSPPVLAGSYEQYF
CDR3nt: TGTGCCAGCAGTTTATCTCCTCCTGTTCTAGCGGGCTCCTACGAGCAGTACTTC
j_gene: TRBJ2-7
v_gene: TRBV27
abundance: NA
len: 18
d_gene: TRBD2

CDR3aa: CAQPKGQGGGELFF
CDR3nt: TGTGCCCAACCGAAGGGACAGGGAGGCGGGGAGCTGTTTTTT
j_gene: TRBJ2-2
v_gene: TRBV30
abundance: NA
len: 14
d_gene: TRBD1

CDR3aa: CASRNGVNEETQYF
CDR3nt: TGTGCCAGCAGGAATGGAGTAAACGAAGAGACCCAGTACTTC
j_gene: TRBJ2-5
v_gene: TRBV6-1
abundance: NA
len: 14
d_gene: NA

CDR3aa: CASSRHGGTASGRDSDTQYF
CDR3nt: TGTGCCAGCAGTAGGCATGGGGGGACGGCTAGCGGGAGGGATTCAGATACGCAGTATTTT
j_gene: TRBJ2-3
v_gene: TRBV6-2/TRBV6-3
abundance: NA
len: 20
d_gene: TRBD2

CDR3aa: CASSRPQGGYNEQFF
CDR3nt: TGTGCCAGCAGCCGGCCACAGGGGGGTTACAATGAGCAGTTCTTC
j_gene: TRBJ2-1
v_gene: TRBV5-4
abundance: many
len: 15
d_gene: TRBD1

CDR3aa: CASRPGLAGPSVF
CDR3nt: TGTGCCAGCAGACCGGGACTAGCGGGTCCCTCAGTCTTC
j_gene: TRBJ2-5
v_gene: TRBV6-1
abundance: once
len: 13
d_gene: TRBD2

CDR3aa: CASTRDRGPQETQYF
CDR3nt: TGTGCCAGCACCCGGGACAGGGGGCCCCAAGAGACCCAGTACTTC
j_gene: TRBJ2-5
v_gene: TRBV12-3/TRBV12-4
abundance: few
len: 15
d_gene: TRBD1

CDR3aa: CASSSVSSVQYF
CDR3nt: TGTGCCAGCAGCTCCGTGAGCAGCGTGCAGTACTTC
j_gene: TRBJ2-7
v_gene: TRBV5-4
abundance: few
len: 12
d_gene: NA

CDR3aa: CAPPVRRQGASYEQYF
CDR3nt: TGTGCCCCGCCAGTTCGGCGACAGGGGGCTTCCTACGAGCAGTACTTC
j_gene: TRBJ2-7
v_gene: TRBV6-2/TRBV6-3
abundance: few
len: 16
d_gene: TRBD1

CDR3aa: CASSGIPGQDSYEQYF
CDR3nt: TGCGCCAGCAGCGGAATTCCGGGACAGGACTCCTACGAGCAGTACTTC
j_gene: TRBJ2-7
v_gene: TRBV5-1
abundance: NA
len: 16
d_gene: TRBD1

CDR3aa: CASRPSPGTDTQYF
CDR3nt: TGTGCCAGCAGGCCCTCCCCAGGCACAGATACGCAGTATTTT
j_gene: TRBJ2-3
v_gene: TRBV7-8
abundance: NA
len: 14
d_gene: NA

CDR3aa: CASRLGEPYEQYF
CDR3nt: TGTGCCAGCAGGTTAGGGGAGCCCTACGAGCAGTACTTC
j_gene: TRBJ2-7
v_gene: TRBV12-3/TRBV12-4
abundance: many
len: 13
d_gene: NA

CDR3aa: CASSPTSGRGAADTQYF
CDR3nt: TGTGCCAGCAGCCCAACTAGCGGGAGGGGTGCGGCAGATACGCAGTATTTT
j_gene: TRBJ2-3
v_gene: TRBV9
abundance: few
len: 17
d_gene: TRBD2

CDR3aa: CSASPAETNIQYF
CDR3nt: TGCAGTGCTAGCCCTGCGGAAACAAACATTCAGTACTTC
j_gene: TRBJ2-4
v_gene: TRBV20-1
abundance: few
len: 13
d_gene: NA

CDR3aa: CASSLVRTEAFF
CDR3nt: TGTGCCAGCAGTTTAGTCAGGACTGAAGCTTTCTTT
j_gene: TRBJ1-1
v_gene: TRBV12-3/TRBV12-4
abundance: NA
len: 12
d_gene: NA

CDR3aa: CASSLVGVGEQYF
CDR3nt: TGTGCCAGCAGTTTAGTAGGGGTAGGAGAGCAGTACTTC
j_gene: TRBJ2-7
v_gene: TRBV27
abundance: few
len: 13
d_gene: NA

CDR3aa: CSARAGYVTDTQYF
CDR3nt: TGCAGTGCTAGGGCGGGCTATGTAACAGATACGCAGTATTTT
j_gene: TRBJ2-3
v_gene: TRBV20-1
abundance: NA
len: 14
d_gene: NA

CDR3aa: CASSLAVASGSFPYEQYF
CDR3nt: TGCGCCAGCAGCTTGGCCGTCGCTAGCGGGAGCTTTCCCTACGAGCAGTACTTC
j_gene: TRBJ2-7
v_gene: TRBV5-1
abundance: few
len: 18
d_gene: TRBD2

CDR3aa: CASSSSDRTYEQYF
CDR3nt: TGTGCCAGCAGTTCCTCGGACAGAACCTACGAGCAGTACTTC
j_gene: TRBJ2-7
v_gene: TRBV6-5
abundance: NA
len: 14
d_gene: NA

CDR3aa: CASSLQWNTGELFF
CDR3nt: TGTGCCAGCAGTTTGCAGTGGAACACCGGGGAGCTGTTTTTT
j_gene: TRBJ2-2
v_gene: TRBV27
abundance: NA
len: 14
d_gene: NA

CDR3aa: CASRRGGAGDGYTF
CDR3nt: TGTGCCAGCCGCCGGGGGGGGGCCGGTGATGGCTACACCTTC
j_gene: TRBJ1-2
v_gene: TRBV28
abundance: many
len: 14
d_gene: NA

CDR3aa: CATHTDRNTGELFF
CDR3nt: TGTGCCACCCACACAGACAGGAACACCGGGGAGCTGTTTTTT
j_gene: TRBJ2-2
v_gene: TRBV6-5
abundance: many
len: 14
d_gene: NA

CDR3aa: CSHSAQDRLGYTF
CDR3nt: TGCAGCCACTCGGCCCAGGATCGGTTGGGCTACACCTTC
j_gene: TRBJ1-2
v_gene: TRBV29-1
abundance: NA
len: 13
d_gene: NA

CDR3aa: CSVEGGWRPWGQFF
CDR3nt: TGCAGCGTTGAGGGGGGATGGCGGCCCTGGGGGCAGTTCTTC
j_gene: TRBJ2-1
v_gene: TRBV29-1
abundance: few
len: 14
d_gene: NA

CDR3aa: CASSFDVLGPQHF
CDR3nt: TGTGCCAGCAGCTTCGACGTCCTGGGGCCCCAGCATTTT
j_gene: TRBJ1-5
v_gene: TRBV7-2
abundance: few
len: 13
d_gene: NA

CDR3aa: CASSYSDPGGATYEQYF
CDR3nt: TGTGCCAGCAGTTACTCGGATCCTGGCGGGGCGACCTACGAGCAGTACTTC
j_gene: TRBJ2-7
v_gene: TRBV6-5
abundance: once
len: 17
d_gene: NA

CDR3aa: CATSDLTGTGIPGELFF
CDR3nt: TGTGCCACCAGTGATCTTACCGGGACAGGGATTCCCGGGGAGCTGTTTTTT
j_gene: TRBJ2-2
v_gene: TRBV24-1
abundance: few
len: 17
d_gene: TRBD1

CDR3aa: CSVEPSLSGTQYF
CDR3nt: TGCAGCGTTGAGCCGTCCCTCTCGGGGACCCAGTACTTC
j_gene: TRBJ2-5
v_gene: TRBV29-1
abundance: few
len: 13
d_gene: NA

CDR3aa: CSARDLSNPQETQYF
CDR3nt: TGCAGTGCTAGAGATCTTTCCAACCCACAAGAGACCCAGTACTTC
j_gene: TRBJ2-5
v_gene: TRBV20-1
abundance: few
len: 15
d_gene: NA

CDR3aa: CASSSRGQGPYGYTF
CDR3nt: TGTGCCAGCAGCAGTAGGGGACAGGGTCCCTATGGCTACACCTTC
j_gene: TRBJ1-2
v_gene: TRBV7-2
abundance: NA
len: 15
d_gene: TRBD1